This T cell receptor (beta chain) originates from a study of T cell changes during pregnancy in multiple sclerosis. There are 15 residues in the CDR3. CDR1 is KGHSH, CDR2 LQKENI, per germline. V lost 2 bases and J lost 2; bases outside the gene matches: 2. Assay used: immunoSEQ multiplex PCR; TCRdb lists only in-frame clones, some missing. Of tens of thousands of clones in the sample, approximately 91% are singletons; the top ten hold roughly 0.53%. The sequencing used CD4+ T cells from peripheral blood mononuclear cells, collected in the first trimester of pregnancy. The chain recombines TRBV18 with TRBJ1-3; 8 nucleotides align to TRBD1. The receptor's source is a female donor with multiple sclerosis, enrolled in a pregnancy study. The CDR3 sequence is CASSPNRGAGNTIYF. DNA of the CDR3: TGTGCCAGCTCACCAAACAGGGGGGCTGGAAACACCATATATTTT.